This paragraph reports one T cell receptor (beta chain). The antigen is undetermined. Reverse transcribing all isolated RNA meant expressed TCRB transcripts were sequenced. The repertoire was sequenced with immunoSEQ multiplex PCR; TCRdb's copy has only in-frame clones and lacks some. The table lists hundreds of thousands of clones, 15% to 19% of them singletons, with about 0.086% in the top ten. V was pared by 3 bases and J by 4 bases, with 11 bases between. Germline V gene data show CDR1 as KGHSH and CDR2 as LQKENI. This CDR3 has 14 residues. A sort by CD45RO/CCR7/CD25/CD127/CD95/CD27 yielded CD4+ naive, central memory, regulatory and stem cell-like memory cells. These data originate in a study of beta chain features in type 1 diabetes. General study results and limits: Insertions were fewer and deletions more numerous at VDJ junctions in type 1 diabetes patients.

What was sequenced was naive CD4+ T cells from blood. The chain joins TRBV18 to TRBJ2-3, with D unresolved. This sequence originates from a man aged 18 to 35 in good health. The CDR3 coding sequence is TGTGCCAGCTCACCTTTACCCTTCCCAGATACGCAGTATTTT. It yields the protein CASSPLPFPDTQYF.